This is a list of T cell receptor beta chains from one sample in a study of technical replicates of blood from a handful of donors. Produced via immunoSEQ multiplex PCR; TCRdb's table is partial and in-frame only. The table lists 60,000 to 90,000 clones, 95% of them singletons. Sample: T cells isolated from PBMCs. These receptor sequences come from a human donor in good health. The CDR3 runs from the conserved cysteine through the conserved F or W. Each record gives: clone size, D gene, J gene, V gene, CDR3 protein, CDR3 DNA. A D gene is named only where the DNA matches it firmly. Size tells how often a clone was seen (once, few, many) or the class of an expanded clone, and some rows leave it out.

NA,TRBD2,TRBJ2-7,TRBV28,CASSWTSGRPYEQYF,TGTGCCAGCAGTTGGACTAGCGGGAGACCCTACGAGCAGTACTTC
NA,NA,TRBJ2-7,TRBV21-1,CASSKAEERESYEQYF,TGTGCCAGCAGCAAAGCTGAGGAGCGGGAGTCCTACGAGCAGTACTTC
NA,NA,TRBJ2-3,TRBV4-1,CASSRARQDTQYF,TGCGCCAGCAGCCGAGCAAGACAGGATACGCAGTATTTT
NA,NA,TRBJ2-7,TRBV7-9,CASSSNPRSEQYF,TGTGCCAGCAGCTCAAACCCTCGGTCAGAGCAGTACTTC
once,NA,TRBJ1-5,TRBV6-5,CASSNWGGSNQPQHF,TGTGCCAGCTCGAACTGGGGGGGGAGCAATCAGCCCCAGCATTTT
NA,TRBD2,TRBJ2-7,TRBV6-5,CASLAASGSRHEQYF,TGTGCCAGCTTGGCGGCTAGCGGGAGTCGACACGAGCAGTACTTC
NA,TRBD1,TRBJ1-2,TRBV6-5,CASSYQRGHGYTF,TGTGCCAGCAGTTACCAGAGGGGGCATGGCTACACCTTC
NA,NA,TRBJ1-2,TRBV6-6,CASSYTGPINYGYTF,TGTGCCAGCAGTTATACAGGCCCGATTAACTATGGCTACACCTTC
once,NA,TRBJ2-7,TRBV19,CASSISAASGLSYEQYF,TGTGCCAGTAGTATTTCCGCCGCCAGTGGCCTCTCCTACGAGCAGTACTTC
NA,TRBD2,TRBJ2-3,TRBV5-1,CASSDQTSGSTTMQYF,TGCGCCAGCAGCGACCAAACTAGCGGGAGTACCACGATGCAGTATTTT
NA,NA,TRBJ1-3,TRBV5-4,CASSSTGFSGNTIYF,TGTGCCAGCAGTTCTACAGGGTTCTCTGGAAACACCATATATTTT
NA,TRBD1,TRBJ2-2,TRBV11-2,CASSFGIAGGFESTGELFF,TGTGCCAGCAGCTTTGGAATTGCAGGGGGATTTGAGAGCACCGGGGAGCTGTTTTTT
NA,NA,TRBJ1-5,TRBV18,CASSRLGADQPQHF,TGTGCCAGCTCACGTTTGGGAGCCGATCAGCCCCAGCATTTT
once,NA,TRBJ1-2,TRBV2,CASRQITNYGYTF,TGTGCCAGCAGACAGATAACTAACTATGGCTACACCTTC
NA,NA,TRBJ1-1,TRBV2,CASSRNGVNTEAFF,TGTGCCAGCAGTCGAAACGGAGTTAACACTGAAGCTTTCTTT
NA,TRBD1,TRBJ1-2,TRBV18,CASSPGQGNYGYTF,TGTGCCAGCTCACCGGGACAGGGCAACTATGGCTACACCTTC
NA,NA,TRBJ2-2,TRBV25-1,CASSEGRGQLTGELFF,TGTGCCAGCAGTGAAGGCCGAGGACAGCTTACCGGGGAGCTGTTTTTT
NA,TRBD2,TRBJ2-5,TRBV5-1,CASSSSGLAGRLTGETQYF,TGCGCCAGCAGCTCGTCTGGACTAGCGGGCCGGCTAACCGGGGAGACCCAGTACTTC
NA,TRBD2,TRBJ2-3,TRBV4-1,CASSQDGVGWGRGASSTDTQYF,TGCGCCAGCAGCCAAGATGGAGTGGGATGGGGGCGGGGGGCTTCTAGCACAGATACGCAGTATTTT
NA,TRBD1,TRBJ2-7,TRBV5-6,CASTHGDRGYEQYF,TGTGCCAGCACCCATGGCGACAGGGGTTACGAGCAGTACTTC
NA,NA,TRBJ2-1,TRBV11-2,CASRRTGFNEQFF,TGTGCCAGCAGGCGTACAGGCTTCAATGAGCAGTTCTTC
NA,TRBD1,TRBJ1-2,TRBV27,CASSLNEGAYGYTF,TGTGCCAGCAGTTTAAACGAGGGGGCGTATGGCTACACCTTC
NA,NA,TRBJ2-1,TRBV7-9,CASSLRQVYNEQFF,TGTGCCAGCAGCTTAAGGCAGGTGTACAATGAGCAGTTCTTC
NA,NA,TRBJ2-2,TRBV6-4,CASRDINTGELFF,TGTGCCAGCCGAGACATCAACACCGGGGAGCTGTTTTTT
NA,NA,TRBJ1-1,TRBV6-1,CASSERPNEAFF,TGTGCCAGCAGTGAACGCCCTAACGAAGCTTTCTTT
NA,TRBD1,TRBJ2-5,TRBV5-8,CASSLGQGAQETQYF,TGTGCCAGCAGCTTGGGACAGGGGGCGCAAGAGACCCAGTACTTC